Below, 7 T cell receptor beta chains from the same sample are listed, as sequenced in a study of beta chain features in type 1 diabetes. The study reverse transcribed the entire isolated RNA, so it sequenced expressed TCRB transcripts. Generated by immunoSEQ multiplex PCR, the TCRdb table keeps only in-frame clones and is missing some. The sample lists hundreds of thousands of clones, roughly 12% occurring once. The sequenced sample consisted of naive CD4+ T cells from blood. These receptors were obtained from a man younger than 30 in good health.

This clone was seen more than once but under ten times. The rearrangement joins TRBV5-1 to TRBJ2-7; 9 bases line up with TRBD1. V lost 4 bases and J lost 5; bases outside the gene matches: 10. The CDR3 length is 15 residues. The germline gives CDR1 SGHRS, CDR2 YFSETQ. DNA for the CDR3: TGCGCCAGCAGCCCAACCGGGACAGGGCGAAACGAGCAGTACTTC. It yields the protein CASSPTGTGRNEQYF.

The chain carries TRBV6-5 and TRBJ1-5; possible D gene TRBD1, 5 bases. Trimming took 6 bases from V and 5 from J, leaving 14 bases between them. In germline, CDR1 is MNHEY, CDR2 SVGAGI. This CDR3 is built from 14 residues. The CDR3 sequence: CASSPGPGDQPQHF. CDR3 in DNA: TGTGCCAGCAGCCCAGGGCCGGGGGATCAGCCCCAGCATTTT.

The CDR3 DNA is TGTGCCAGTAGTTATGGACATCCCGGGGGTCAGCCCCAGCATTTT. It yields the protein CASSYGHPGGQPQHF. The chain couples TRBV19 to TRBJ1-5; tentative D call: TRBD1 (5 bases). From germline, CDR1 is LNHDA and CDR2 SQIVND (reference sequence). V dropped 5 bases and J dropped 6 bases, with 17 bases sitting between them. The CDR3 extends over 15 amino acids.

A few counts support this clone. The CDR3 DNA is TGTGCCAGCAGTTATTCCGACAGGGCTGGAAACATTCAGTACTTC. Its protein product is CASSYSDRAGNIQYF. The chain recombines TRBV6-5 with TRBJ2-4; 7 nucleotides match TRBD1. V dropped 3 bases and J dropped 6; count of bases not matched to a gene: 8. The germline V gene encodes CDR1 MNHEY and CDR2 SVGAGI. The CDR3 consists of 15 residues.

This clone was counted once. The chain joins TRBV28 to TRBJ1-4; the D is unclear. In germline, CDR1 is MDHEN, CDR2 SYDVKM. Trimming left V 9 bases short and J 4 bases short, with 12 bases between. The CDR3 loop spans 13 amino acids. The CDR3: CASRSGINEKLFF. CDR3 nucleotides: TGTGCCAGTCGTTCGGGGATTAATGAAAAACTGTTTTTT.

The J gene is TRBJ2-3, the V gene TRBV5-1, with D possibly being TRBD2 (5 bases). The CDR3 spans 14 residues. The V end lost 4 bases, the J end lost 3 bases, and 12 bases lay between the germline ends. Germline CDR1 SGHRS, CDR2 YFSETQ. The CDR3 spells CASSRTQVTDTQYF. DNA for the CDR3: TGCGCCAGCAGCAGGACTCAGGTAACAGATACGCAGTATTTT.

The chain links TRBV9 to TRBJ1-5; no reliable D call. The CDR3 covers 14 residues. Per the germline V gene, CDR1 is SGDLS and CDR2 is YYNGEE. Deletions cut 0 bases from V and 0 bases from J, with 4 bases between. CDR3 in DNA: TGTGCCAGCAGCGTAGGAGATAGCAATCAGCCCCAGCATTTT. This gives the protein CASSVGDSNQPQHF.